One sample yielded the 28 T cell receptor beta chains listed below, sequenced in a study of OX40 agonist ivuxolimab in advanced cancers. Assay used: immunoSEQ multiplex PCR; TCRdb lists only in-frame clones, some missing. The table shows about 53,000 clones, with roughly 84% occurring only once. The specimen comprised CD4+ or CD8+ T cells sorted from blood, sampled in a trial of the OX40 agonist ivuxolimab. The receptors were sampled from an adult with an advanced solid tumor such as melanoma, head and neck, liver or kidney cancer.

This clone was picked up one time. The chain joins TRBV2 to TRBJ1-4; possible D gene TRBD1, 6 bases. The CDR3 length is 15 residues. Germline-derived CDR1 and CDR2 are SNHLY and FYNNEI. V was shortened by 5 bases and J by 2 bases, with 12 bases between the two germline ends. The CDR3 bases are TGTGCCAGCAGTTCTACAGGGATGACTAATGAAAAACTGTTTTTT. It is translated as CASSSTGMTNEKLFF.

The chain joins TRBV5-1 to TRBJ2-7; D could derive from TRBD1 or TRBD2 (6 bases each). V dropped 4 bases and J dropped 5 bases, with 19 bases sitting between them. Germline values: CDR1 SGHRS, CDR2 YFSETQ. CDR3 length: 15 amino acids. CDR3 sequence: CASSNARGRENEQYF. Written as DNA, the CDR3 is TGCGCCAGCAGCAATGCTCGGGGGCGCGAGAACGAGCAGTACTTC. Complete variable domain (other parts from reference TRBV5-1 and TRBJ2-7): KAGVTQTPRYLIKTRGQQVTLSCSPISGHRSVSWYQQTPGQGLQFLFEYFSETQRNKGNFPGRFSGRQFSNSRSEMNVSTLELGDSALYLCASSNARGRENEQYFGPGTRLTVT.

The CDR3 DNA reads as TGTGCCAGCAGTTCCGGGACAGGGTCCATCTATGGCTACACCTTC. Protein sequence: CASSSGTGSIYGYTF. The chain recombines TRBV2 with TRBJ1-2, with 9 bases matching TRBD1. The CDR3 is 15 amino acids. J lost 4 bases, V lost 5 bases, and 8 bases had no gene match. Looked up from germline, CDR1 is SNHLY and CDR2 is FYNNEI.

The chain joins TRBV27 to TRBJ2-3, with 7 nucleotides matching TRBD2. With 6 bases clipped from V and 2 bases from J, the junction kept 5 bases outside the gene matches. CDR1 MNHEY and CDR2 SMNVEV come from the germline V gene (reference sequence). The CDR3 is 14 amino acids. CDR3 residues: CASSLGGTTDTQYF. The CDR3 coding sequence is TGTGCCAGCAGCTTGGGGGGGACCACAGATACGCAGTATTTT.

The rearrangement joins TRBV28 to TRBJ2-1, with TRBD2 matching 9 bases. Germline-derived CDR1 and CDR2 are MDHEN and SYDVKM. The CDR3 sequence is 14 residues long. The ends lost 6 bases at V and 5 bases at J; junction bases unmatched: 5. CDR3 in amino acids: CASRDLAGNNEQFF. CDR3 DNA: TGTGCCAGCAGGGACCTAGCGGGGAACAATGAGCAGTTCTTC.

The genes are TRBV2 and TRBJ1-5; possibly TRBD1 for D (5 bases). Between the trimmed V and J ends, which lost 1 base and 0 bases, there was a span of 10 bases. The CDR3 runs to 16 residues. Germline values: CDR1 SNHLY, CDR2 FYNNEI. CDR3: CASSEGGGYSNQPQHF. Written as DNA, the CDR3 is TGTGCCAGCAGTGAAGGGGGGGGATATAGCAATCAGCCCCAGCATTTT.

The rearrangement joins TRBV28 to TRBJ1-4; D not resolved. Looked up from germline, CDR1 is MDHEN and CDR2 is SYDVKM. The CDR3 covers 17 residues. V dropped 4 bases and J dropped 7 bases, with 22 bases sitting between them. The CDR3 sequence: CASSSPGGDGKSEKLFF. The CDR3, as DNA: TGTGCCAGCAGTTCTCCAGGCGGAGACGGGAAGAGTGAAAAACTGTTTTTT. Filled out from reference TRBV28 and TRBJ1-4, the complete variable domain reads DVKVTQSSRYLVKRTGEKVFLECVQDMDHENMFWYRQDPGLGLRLIYFSYDVKMKEKGDIPEGYSVSREKKERFSLILESASTNQTSMYLCASSSPGGDGKSEKLFFGSGTQLSVL.

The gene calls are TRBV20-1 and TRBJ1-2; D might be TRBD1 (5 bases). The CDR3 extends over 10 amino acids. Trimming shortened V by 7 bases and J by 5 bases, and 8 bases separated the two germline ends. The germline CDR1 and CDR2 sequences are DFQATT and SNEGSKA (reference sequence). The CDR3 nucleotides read TGCAGTGTGGGGGAGTATGGCTACACCTTC. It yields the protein CSVGEYGYTF.

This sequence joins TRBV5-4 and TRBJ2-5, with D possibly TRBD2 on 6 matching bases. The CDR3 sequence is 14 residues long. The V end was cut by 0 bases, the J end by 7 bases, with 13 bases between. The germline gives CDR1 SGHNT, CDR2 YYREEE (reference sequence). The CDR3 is CASSLDGGIVTQYF. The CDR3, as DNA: TGTGCCAGCAGCTTGGACGGCGGGATTGTGACCCAGTACTTC.

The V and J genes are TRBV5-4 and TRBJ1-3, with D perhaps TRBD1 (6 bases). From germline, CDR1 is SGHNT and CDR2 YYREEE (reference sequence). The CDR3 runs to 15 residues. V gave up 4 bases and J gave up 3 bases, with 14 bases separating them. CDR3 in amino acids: CASSLDSGVGNTIYF. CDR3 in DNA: TGTGCCAGCAGCCTGGACAGCGGAGTTGGAAACACCATATATTTT.

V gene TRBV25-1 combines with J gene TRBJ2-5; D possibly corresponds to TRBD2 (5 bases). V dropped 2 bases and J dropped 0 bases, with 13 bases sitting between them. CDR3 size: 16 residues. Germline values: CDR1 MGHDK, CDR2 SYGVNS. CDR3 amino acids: CASSEVATGYQETQYF. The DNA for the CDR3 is TGTGCCAGCAGTGAAGTTGCGACGGGGTACCAAGAGACCCAGTACTTC.

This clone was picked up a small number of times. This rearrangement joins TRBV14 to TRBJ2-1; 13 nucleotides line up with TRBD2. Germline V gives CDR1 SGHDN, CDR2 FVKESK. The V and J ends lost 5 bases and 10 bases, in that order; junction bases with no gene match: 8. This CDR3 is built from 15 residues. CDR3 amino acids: CASSEQGLAGREQFF. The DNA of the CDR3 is TGTGCCAGCAGCGAACAGGGACTAGCGGGACGGGAGCAGTTCTTC.

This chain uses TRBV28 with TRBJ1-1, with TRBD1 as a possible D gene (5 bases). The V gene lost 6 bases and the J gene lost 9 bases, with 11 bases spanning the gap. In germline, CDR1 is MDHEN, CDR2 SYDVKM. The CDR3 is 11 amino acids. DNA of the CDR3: TGTGCCAGCAGCTTGGGGCAGAAAGCTTTCTTT. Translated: CASSLGQKAFF.

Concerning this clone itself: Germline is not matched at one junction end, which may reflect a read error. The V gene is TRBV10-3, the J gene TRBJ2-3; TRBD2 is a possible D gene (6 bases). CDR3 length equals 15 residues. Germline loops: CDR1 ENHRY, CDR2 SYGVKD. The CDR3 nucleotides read TGTGCCAACAGTTACGGGAGTTCTAGCACAGATACGCAGTATTTT. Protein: CANSYGSSSTDTQYF.

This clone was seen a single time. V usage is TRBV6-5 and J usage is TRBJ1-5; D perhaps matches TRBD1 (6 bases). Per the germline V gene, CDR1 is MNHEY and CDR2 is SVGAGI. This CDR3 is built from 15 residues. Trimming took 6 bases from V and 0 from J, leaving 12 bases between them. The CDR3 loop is CASRPQGPSNQPQHF. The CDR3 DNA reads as TGTGCCAGCAGACCACAGGGACCTAGCAATCAGCCCCAGCATTTT.

The CDR3 loop is CASSQDSAVALAGGRVDTQYF. In DNA form, the CDR3 reads TGCGCCAGCAGCCAAGATTCTGCCGTGGCGCTAGCGGGAGGGCGGGTAGATACGCAGTATTTT. The genes are TRBV4-3 and TRBJ2-3; TRBD2 agrees at 12 bases. Losses at the gene ends were 0 bases for V and 5 bases for J; bases not matched to a gene: 18. Germline lookup yields CDR1 LGHNA and CDR2 YSLEER. The CDR3 has 21 residues.

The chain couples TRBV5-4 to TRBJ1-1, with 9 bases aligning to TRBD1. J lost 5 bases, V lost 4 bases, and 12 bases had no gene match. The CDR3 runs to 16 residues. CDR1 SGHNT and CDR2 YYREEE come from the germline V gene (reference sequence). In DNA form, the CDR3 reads TGTGCCAGCAGCAGATTTACTTCCGGGACAGGGACTGAAGCTTTCTTT. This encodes CASSRFTSGTGTEAFF. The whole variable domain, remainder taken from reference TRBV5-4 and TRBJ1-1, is ETGVTQSPTHLIKTRGQQVTLRCSSQSGHNTVSWYQQALGQGPQFIFQYYREEENGRGNFPPRFSGLQFPNYSSELNVNALELDDSALYLCASSRFTSGTGTEAFFGQGTRLTVV.

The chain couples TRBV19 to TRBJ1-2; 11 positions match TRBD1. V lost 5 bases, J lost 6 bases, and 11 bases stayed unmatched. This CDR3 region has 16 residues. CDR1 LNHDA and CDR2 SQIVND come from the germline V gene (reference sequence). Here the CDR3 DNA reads TGTGCCAGTAGTGTCACCCAAGGACAGGGGGCCGATGGCTACACCTTC. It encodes CASSVTQGQGADGYTF.

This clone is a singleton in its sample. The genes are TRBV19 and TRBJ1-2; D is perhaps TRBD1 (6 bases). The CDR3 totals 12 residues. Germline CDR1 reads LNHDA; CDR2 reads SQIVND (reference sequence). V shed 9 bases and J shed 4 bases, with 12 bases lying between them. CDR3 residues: CASRQAIYGYTF. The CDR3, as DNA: TGTGCCAGCAGACAGGCTATCTATGGCTACACCTTC.

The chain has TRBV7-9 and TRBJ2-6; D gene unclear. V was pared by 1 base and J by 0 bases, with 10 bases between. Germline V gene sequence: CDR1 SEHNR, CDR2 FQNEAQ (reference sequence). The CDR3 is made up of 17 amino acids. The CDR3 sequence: CASSLVGRPSGANVLTF. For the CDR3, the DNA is TGTGCCAGCAGCTTAGTTGGGCGACCCTCTGGGGCCAACGTCCTGACTTTC.

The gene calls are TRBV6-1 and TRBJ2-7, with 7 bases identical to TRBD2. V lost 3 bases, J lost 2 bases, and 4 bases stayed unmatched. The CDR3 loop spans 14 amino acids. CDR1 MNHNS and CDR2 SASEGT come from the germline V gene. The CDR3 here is CASSDTSDAYEQYF. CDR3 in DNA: TGTGCCAGCAGTGACACTAGCGATGCCTACGAGCAGTACTTC.

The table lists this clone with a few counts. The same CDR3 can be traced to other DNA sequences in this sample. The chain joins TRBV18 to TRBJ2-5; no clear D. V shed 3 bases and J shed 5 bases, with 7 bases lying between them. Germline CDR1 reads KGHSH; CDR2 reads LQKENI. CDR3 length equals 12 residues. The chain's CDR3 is CASSPKRETQYF. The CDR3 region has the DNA TGTGCCAGCTCACCGAAAAGGGAGACCCAGTACTTC.

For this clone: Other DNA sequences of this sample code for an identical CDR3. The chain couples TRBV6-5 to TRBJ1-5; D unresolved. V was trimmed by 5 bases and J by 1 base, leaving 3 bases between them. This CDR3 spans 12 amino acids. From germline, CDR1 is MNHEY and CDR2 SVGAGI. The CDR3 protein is CASSDSNQPQHF. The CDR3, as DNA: TGTGCCAGCAGTGACAGCAATCAGCCCCAGCATTTT.

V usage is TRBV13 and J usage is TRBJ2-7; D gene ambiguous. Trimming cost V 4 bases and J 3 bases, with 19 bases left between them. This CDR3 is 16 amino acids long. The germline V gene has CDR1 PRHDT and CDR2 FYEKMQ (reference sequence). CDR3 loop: CASSSPYWRSRYEQYF. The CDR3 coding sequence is TGTGCCAGCAGCTCCCCTTATTGGCGGAGTCGCTACGAGCAGTACTTC.

CDR3 nucleotide sequence: TGTGCCAGCAGCGCCGCAGGGGGTCAGCCCCAGCATTTT. Residues: CASSAAGGQPQHF. The chain uses TRBV7-2 and TRBJ1-5, with TRBD1 matching over 7 bases. J was trimmed by 6 bases and V by 5 bases; bases with no gene match: 4. The CDR3 is 13 residues long. Per the germline V gene, CDR1 is SGHTA and CDR2 is FQGNSA.

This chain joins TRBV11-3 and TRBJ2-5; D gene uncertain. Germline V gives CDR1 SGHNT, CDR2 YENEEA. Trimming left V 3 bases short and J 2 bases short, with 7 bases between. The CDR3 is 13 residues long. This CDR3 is CASSFFPQETQYF. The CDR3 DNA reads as TGTGCCAGCAGCTTCTTCCCGCAAGAGACCCAGTACTTC.

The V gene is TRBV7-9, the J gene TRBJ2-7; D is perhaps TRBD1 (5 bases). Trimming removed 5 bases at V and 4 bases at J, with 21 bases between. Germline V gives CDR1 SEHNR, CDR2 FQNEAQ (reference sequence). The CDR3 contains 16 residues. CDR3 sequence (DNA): TGTGCCAGCAGCCCCGGACCGGAGTTGGGGCTTTACGAGCAGTACTTC. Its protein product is CASSPGPELGLYEQYF.

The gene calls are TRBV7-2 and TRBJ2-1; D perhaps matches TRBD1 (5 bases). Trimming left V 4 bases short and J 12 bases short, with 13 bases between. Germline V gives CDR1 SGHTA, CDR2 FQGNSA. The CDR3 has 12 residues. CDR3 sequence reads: CASSSTGGGQFF. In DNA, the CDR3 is TGTGCCAGCAGCTCAACAGGCGGTGGGCAGTTCTTC. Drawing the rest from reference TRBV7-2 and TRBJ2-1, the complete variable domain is GAGVSQSPSNKVTEKGKDVELRCDPISGHTALYWYRQSLGQGLEFLIYFQGNSAPDKSGLPSDRFSAERTGGSVSTLTIQRTQQEDSAVYLCASSSTGGGQFFGPGTRLTVL.